These 25 T cell receptor beta chains originate from one sample sequenced in a study of T cell responses to AZD1222 COVID-19 vaccine. Produced via immunoSEQ multiplex PCR; TCRdb's table is partial and in-frame only. The data contain around 110,000 clones, around 92% of them singletons. The sequences come from peripheral blood, collected 28 days after the second AZD1222 dose. The origin of the receptors is an adult who received the AZD1222 COVID-19 vaccine.

V gene TRBV24-1 combines with J gene TRBJ1-5; 10 positions match TRBD1. J was trimmed by 5 bases and V by 7 bases; bases with no gene match: 7. The CDR3 consists of 15 residues. CDR1 is KGHDR, CDR2 SFDVKD, per germline. The CDR3 spells CATSSGTGDYQPQHF. The CDR3 DNA reads TGTGCCACCAGCTCCGGGACAGGGGACTATCAGCCCCAGCATTTT.

The V gene is TRBV5-1, the J gene TRBJ1-2, with D possibly being TRBD1 (5 bases). The germline CDR1 and CDR2 sequences are SGHRS and YFSETQ. Trimming left V 0 bases short and J 7 bases short, with 22 bases between. This CDR3 spans 17 amino acids. In nucleotides, the CDR3 is TGCGCCAGCAGCTTGGGGGGCCGGGGAGAAGTTACATCTGGCTACACCTTC. This codes for CASSLGGRGEVTSGYTF. Based on the CDR3 plus reference TRBV5-1 and TRBJ1-2, the full variable domain is KAGVTQTPRYLIKTRGQQVTLSCSPISGHRSVSWYQQTPGQGLQFLFEYFSETQRNKGNFPGRFSGRQFSNSRSEMNVSTLELGDSALYLCASSLGGRGEVTSGYTFGSGTRLTVV.

V usage is TRBV14 and J usage is TRBJ2-1; 7 bases match TRBD2. After removal of 4 bases from V and 4 bases from J, the junction contained 4 bases not matched to a gene. Germline CDR1 SGHDN, CDR2 FVKESK. The CDR3 is 14 amino acids. The CDR3 sequence is CASSRLADYNEQFF. The DNA for the CDR3 is TGTGCCAGCAGCCGGCTAGCGGATTACAATGAGCAGTTCTTC.

The chain employs TRBV19 and TRBJ1-6; the D gene is possibly TRBD1 (6 bases). CDR3 length: 14 residues. V lost 0 bases, J lost 10 bases, and 10 bases lay in between. Germline CDR1 is LNHDA and CDR2 is SQIVND (reference sequence). CDR3 residues: CASSIDVRGSPLHF. CDR3 DNA sequence: TGTGCCAGTAGTATAGACGTGAGGGGGTCACCCCTCCACTTT. Drawing the rest from reference TRBV19 and TRBJ1-6, the complete variable domain is DGGITQSPKYLFRKEGQNVTLSCEQNLNHDAMYWYRQDPGQGLRLIYYSQIVNDFQKGDIAEGYSVSREKKESFPLTVTSAQKNPTAFYLCASSIDVRGSPLHFGNGTRLTVT.

This rearrangement joins TRBV7-9 to TRBJ1-1; weak D call: TRBD1 (6 bases). The CDR3 is 15 residues long. CDR1 is SEHNR, CDR2 FQNEAQ, per germline (reference sequence). V was pared by 5 bases and J by 5 bases, with 18 bases between. Here the CDR3 DNA reads TGTGCCAGCAGCCTGCATCAGCAGGGGCTAACTGAAGCTTTCTTT. As protein: CASSLHQQGLTEAFF.

The rearrangement uses TRBV28 and TRBJ1-3, with D tentatively TRBD1 (6 bases). From germline, CDR1 is MDHEN and CDR2 SYDVKM. This CDR3 has 16 amino acids. V lost 5 bases, J lost 3 bases, and 17 bases lay in between. CDR3 sequence (DNA): TGTGCCAGCAGTCAGGGACAAAGGGTCATTGGAAACACCATATATTTT. The encoded protein is CASSQGQRVIGNTIYF.

This sequence joins TRBV28 and TRBJ1-3, with a possible D match to TRBD1 (5 bases). The CDR3 sequence is 15 residues long. Germline CDR1 MDHEN, CDR2 SYDVKM. Deletions cut 4 bases from V and 1 base from J, with 11 bases between. The CDR3 DNA reads TGTGCCAGCAGTTCCCTTGGGGGTTCTGGAAACACCATATATTTT. Protein sequence: CASSSLGGSGNTIYF.

This clone was seen just once. The V gene is TRBV28, the J gene TRBJ2-7, with D possibly matching TRBD2 (6 bases). Germline assignment: CDR1 MDHEN and CDR2 SYDVKM. Trimming shortened V by 3 bases and J by 6 bases, and 18 bases separated the two germline ends. The CDR3 sequence is 15 residues long. The DNA of the CDR3 is TGTGCCAGCAGTTTGGGGGGAATGATGCAGAGCGAGCAGTACTTC. Translating gives CASSLGGMMQSEQYF.

The genes are TRBV5-1 and TRBJ1-1; D may be TRBD1 (5 bases). Germline V gene data show CDR1 as SGHRS and CDR2 as YFSETQ. Trimming stripped 0 bases from V and 13 bases from J, with 19 bases between. CDR3 length: 14 residues. In DNA, the CDR3 is TGCGCCAGCAGCTTGGAGGAGGGACTTCCGAACGATTTCTTT. This codes for CASSLEEGLPNDFF. Full variable domain (rest looked up from reference TRBV5-1 and TRBJ1-1): KAGVTQTPRYLIKTRGQQVTLSCSPISGHRSVSWYQQTPGQGLQFLFEYFSETQRNKGNFPGRFSGRQFSNSRSEMNVSTLELGDSALYLCASSLEEGLPNDFFGQGTRLTVV.

The chain is built from TRBV5-1 and TRBJ2-3; D is unclear. V was shortened by 0 bases and J by 3 bases, with 11 bases between the two germline ends. Germline CDR1 SGHRS, CDR2 YFSETQ. This CDR3 contains 15 residues. CDR3 in DNA: TGCGCCAGCAGCTTGGACAGCCCATGGACAGATACGCAGTATTTT. It codes for CASSLDSPWTDTQYF.

V and J are TRBV30 and TRBJ1-2, with D possibly being TRBD1 (6 bases). Germline-derived CDR1 and CDR2 are GTSNPN and SVGIG (reference sequence). The CDR3 is 11 amino acids. The V gene lost 5 bases and the J gene lost 3 bases, with 7 bases spanning the gap. The chain's CDR3 is CAWGGHYGYTF. The DNA of the CDR3 is TGTGCCTGGGGGGGGCACTATGGCTACACCTTC.

CDR3 coding DNA: TGTGCCAGTAGTATTGGTCGAGTATGGGAGCAGTTCTTC. Translation gives CASSIGRVWEQFF. V gene TRBV19 combines with J gene TRBJ2-1; no firm D call. Trimming left V 3 bases short and J 10 bases short, with 13 bases between. Germline-derived CDR1 and CDR2 are LNHDA and SQIVND (reference sequence). There are 13 residues in the CDR3.

The rearrangement links TRBV19 to TRBJ1-4, with a tentative D call TRBD1 (5 bases). The CDR3 is 13 amino acids. With 5 bases removed from V and 8 bases from J, the gap between germline ends came to 12 bases. Germline V gene sequence: CDR1 LNHDA, CDR2 SQIVND (reference sequence). The CDR3 loop is CASSHRRGEKLFF. CDR3 DNA: TGTGCCAGTAGTCATAGACGGGGCGAAAAACTGTTTTTT.

The chain joins TRBV7-8 to TRBJ1-1; TRBD1 matches at 8 bases. V trimming: 4 bases; J trimming: 4 bases; junction bases outside the gene matches: 8. CDR1 is SGHVS and CDR2 is FQNEAQ in the germline V gene. This CDR3 is 15 amino acids long. CDR3 protein: CASSCCRGRSTEAFF. Here the CDR3 DNA reads TGTGCCAGCAGCTGTTGCAGGGGGCGCAGCACTGAAGCTTTCTTT.

The genes are TRBV11-3 and TRBJ2-5; TRBD2 might be the D (6 bases). CDR3 size: 16 residues. Germline CDR1 SGHNT, CDR2 YENEEA. V lost 1 base and J 6 bases, leaving 18 bases between the germline ends. The CDR3 nucleotides are TGTGCCAGCAGCTTAGGGGTGGGACTGCCTGAGAAGACCCAGTACTTC. It encodes CASSLGVGLPEKTQYF. The full variable domain, its missing parts supplied by reference TRBV11-3 and TRBJ2-5, is EAGVVQSPRYKIIEKKQPVAFWCNPISGHNTLYWYLQNLGQGPELLIRYENEEAVDDSQLPKDRFSAERLKGVDSTLKIQPAELGDSAVYLCASSLGVGLPEKTQYFGPGTRLLVL.

This rearrangement joins TRBV12-3 or TRBV12-4 to TRBJ1-5; no clear D. Trimming shortened V by 1 base and J by 6 bases, and 7 bases separated the two germline ends. The CDR3 consists of 13 residues. The DNA for the CDR3 is TGTGCCAGCAGTTTAGGGGTAGGTCAGCCCCAGCATTTT. The encoded protein is CASSLGVGQPQHF.

This rearrangement joins TRBV6-4 to TRBJ2-1; 8 nucleotides match TRBD1. V lost 3 bases, J lost 9 bases, and 7 bases stayed unmatched. Germline CDR1 MRHNA, CDR2 SNTAGT. This CDR3 has 14 amino acids. CDR3 in DNA: TGTGCCAGCAGTGATCGGACAGGGCCCACTGAGCAGTTCTTC. This codes for CASSDRTGPTEQFF.

On this clone itself: A read error may produce the germline difference seen at one junction end. The rearrangement joins TRBV11-3 to TRBJ2-7, with D perhaps TRBD2 (5 bases). CDR3 length equals 13 residues. CDR1 is SGHNT and CDR2 is YENEEA in the germline V gene. CDR3 nucleotides: TGTGCCAGCAGCTTAGGGGAGTCCTTCGAGCAGTACTTC. This codes for CASSLGESFEQYF.

The rearrangement links TRBV19 to TRBJ1-3; no clear D gene. This CDR3 contains 15 residues. Trimming took 3 bases from V and 0 from J, leaving 9 bases between them. The germline V gene encodes CDR1 LNHDA and CDR2 SQIVND (reference sequence). DNA of the CDR3: TGTGCCAGTAGTATTAAGGGCAGCTCTGGAAACACCATATATTTT. Protein sequence: CASSIKGSSGNTIYF.

V and J are TRBV9 and TRBJ1-1, with D possibly TRBD1 on 6 matching bases. Germline V CDR1 and CDR2: SGDLS, YYNGEE. The ends were cut back, 4 bases at V and 3 bases at J, with 13 bases in the middle. The CDR3 length is 14 residues. In nucleotides, the CDR3 is TGTGCCAGCAGCCCCAGCAGGGGAGACACTGAAGCTTTCTTT. This sequence encodes CASSPSRGDTEAFF.

The chain employs TRBV10-3 and TRBJ2-7; D gene uncertain. Germline V gene lookup returns CDR1 ENHRY and CDR2 SYGVKD. V shed 0 bases and J shed 5 bases, with 2 bases lying between them. The CDR3 sequence is 11 residues long. The chain's CDR3 is CAISESDEQYF. In DNA, the CDR3 is TGTGCCATCAGTGAGTCCGACGAGCAGTACTTC.

This chain links TRBV4-1 with TRBJ1-2; D perhaps matches TRBD1 (5 bases). The germline gives CDR1 MGHRA, CDR2 YSYEKL. V was clipped by 0 bases and J by 8 bases, with 22 bases between them. This CDR3 has 17 amino acids. CDR3 coding DNA: TGCGCCAGCAGCCAAGATAGGTGGGGTCAGGGATATGAGGGCTACACCTTC. This sequence encodes CASSQDRWGQGYEGYTF.

This clone was picked up one time. The chain has TRBV5-1 and TRBJ2-3; D is perhaps TRBD2 (5 bases). The CDR3 sequence is 14 residues long. Germline CDR1 is SGHRS and CDR2 is YFSETQ. With 2 bases removed from V and 2 bases from J, the gap between germline ends came to 9 bases. CDR3 DNA: TGCGCCAGCAGCTTAGGGAGAACCACAGATACGCAGTATTTT. Its translation is CASSLGRTTDTQYF.

The V and J genes are TRBV5-5 and TRBJ1-4, with no clear D. The CDR3 sequence is 18 residues long. The V gene's germline CDR1 is SGHKS and CDR2 YYEKEE (reference sequence). V lost 4 bases and J 2 bases, leaving 21 bases between the germline ends. In DNA, the CDR3 is TGTGCCAGCAGCGAAACCCGGAGGGCAGCAGTGACTAATGAAAAACTGTTTTTT. Amino acid sequence: CASSETRRAAVTNEKLFF.

This clone was seen a handful of times. V and J are TRBV6-4 and TRBJ2-3; 7 bases map to TRBD1. CDR3 length: 15 amino acids. Germline V gene lookup returns CDR1 MRHNA and CDR2 SNTAGT. After removal of 2 bases from V and 5 bases from J, the junction contained 7 bases not matched to a gene. In DNA form, the CDR3 reads TGTGCCAGCAGTGACGAGGGGACAGATATAGATACGCAGTATTTT. This gives the protein CASSDEGTDIDTQYF.